This T cell receptor (beta chain) is from a study of blood T cell repertoires in COVID-19. At the level of the study: Samples of COVID-19 (acute and convalescent) were obtained from the United States, Italy and Spain. T cells, B-cell-depleted T cells, or PBMCs provided the cDNA or gDNA that served as material.

Original processing notes: Estimated nucleated cell counts came from reference gene primer amplification. This table comes from immunoSEQ multiplex PCR, and its TCRdb copy is limited to in-frame clones, with some not included. V and J calls and clone size are copied from that table; D and trimming were computed from the DNA. The data show approximately 65,000 clones, approximately 89% seen once. Sequencing was done on a sample of peripheral blood. The TCR sequence derives from a woman in her forties or fifties with active COVID-19.

The CDR3 protein is CASSSGTVGGEQFF. The DNA of the CDR3 is TGTGCCAGCAGCTCCGGCACAGTGGGGGGTGAGCAGTTCTTC. V and J are TRBV7-3 and TRBJ2-1, with D tentatively TRBD2 (6 bases). The germline gives CDR1 SGHTA, CDR2 FQGTGA. V was trimmed by 4 bases and J by 9 bases, leaving 16 bases between them. The CDR3 is made up of 14 amino acids.